This entry concerns a single T cell receptor beta chain. Via MiXCR, TCRdb re-called the RT-PCR reads, giving one row per CDR3 protein. The sample carries just under 550,000 distinct CDR3 sequences, under 25% recorded once. The record originates from a study of response to subunit inactivated influenza vaccine. There are 13 residues in the CDR3. The germline gives CDR1 DFQATT, CDR2 SNEGSKA (reference sequence). With V trimmed by 6 bases and J by 7 bases, 8 bases remained unmatched. This sample also appeared in a second study, on T cells expressing NK-cell markers. As that report states: As the method of synthesis, 5'RACE template switching with UMIs yielded TCR beta cDNA. Once again these clonotypes came out on top in the CD3+CD56-NKG2C+ fraction of a few donors.

The sample was CD4+ T cells sorted from PBMCs, taken 12 days after vaccination. The chain carries TRBV20-1 and TRBJ1-4; 7 nucleotides align to TRBD1. The sequence derives from a man aged 50 to 60 who received an inactivated influenza vaccine. CDR3 sequence reads: CSARQGLGEKLFF. Here the CDR3 DNA reads TGCAGTGCAAGACAGGGCCTGGGTGAAAAACTGTTTTTT.